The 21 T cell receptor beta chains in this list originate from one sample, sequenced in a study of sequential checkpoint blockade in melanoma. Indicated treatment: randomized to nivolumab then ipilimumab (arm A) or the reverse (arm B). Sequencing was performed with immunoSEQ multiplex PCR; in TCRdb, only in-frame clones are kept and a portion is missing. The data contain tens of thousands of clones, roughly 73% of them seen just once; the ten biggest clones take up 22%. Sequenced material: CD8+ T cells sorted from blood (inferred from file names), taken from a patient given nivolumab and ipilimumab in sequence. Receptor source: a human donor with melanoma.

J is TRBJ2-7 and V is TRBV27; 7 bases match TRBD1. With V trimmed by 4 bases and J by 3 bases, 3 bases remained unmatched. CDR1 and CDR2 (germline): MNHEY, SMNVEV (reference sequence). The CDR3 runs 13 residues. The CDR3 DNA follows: TGTGCCAGCAGTTACTCAGGGGGCTACGAGCAGTACTTC. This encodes CASSYSGGYEQYF.

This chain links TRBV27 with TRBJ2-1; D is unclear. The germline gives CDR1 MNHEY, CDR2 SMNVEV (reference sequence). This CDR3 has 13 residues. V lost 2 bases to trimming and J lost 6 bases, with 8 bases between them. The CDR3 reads CASSLGLLNEQFF. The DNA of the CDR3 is TGTGCCAGCAGTTTAGGGCTACTCAATGAGCAGTTCTTC.

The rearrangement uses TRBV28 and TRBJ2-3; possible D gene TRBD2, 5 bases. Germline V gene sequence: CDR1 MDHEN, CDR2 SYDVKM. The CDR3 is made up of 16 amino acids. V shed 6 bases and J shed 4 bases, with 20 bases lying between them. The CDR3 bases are TGTGCCAGCAGCGAGGGAATGGGGATAGCACCAGATACGCAGTATTTT. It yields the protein CASSEGMGIAPDTQYF.

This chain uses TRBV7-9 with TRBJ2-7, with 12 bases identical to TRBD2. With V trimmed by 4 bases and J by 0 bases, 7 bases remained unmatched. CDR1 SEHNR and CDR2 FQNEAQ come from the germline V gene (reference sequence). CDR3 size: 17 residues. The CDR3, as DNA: TGTGCCAGCAGCTCGCGGACTAGCGGGGCTAGCTCCTACGAGCAGTACTTC. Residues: CASSSRTSGASSYEQYF.

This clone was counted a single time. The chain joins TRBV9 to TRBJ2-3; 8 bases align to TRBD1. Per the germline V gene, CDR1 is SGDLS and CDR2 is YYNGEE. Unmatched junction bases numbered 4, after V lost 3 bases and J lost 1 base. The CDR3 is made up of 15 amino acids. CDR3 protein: CASSEGQERTDTQYF. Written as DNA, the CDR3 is TGTGCCAGCAGCGAGGGACAGGAGCGCACAGATACGCAGTATTTT.

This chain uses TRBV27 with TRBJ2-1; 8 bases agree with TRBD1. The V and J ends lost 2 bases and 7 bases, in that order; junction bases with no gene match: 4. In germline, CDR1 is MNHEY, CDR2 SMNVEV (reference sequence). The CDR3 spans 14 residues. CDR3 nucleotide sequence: TGTGCCAGCAGTTTACAGGGGGCCGGGAATGAGCAGTTCTTC. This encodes CASSLQGAGNEQFF.

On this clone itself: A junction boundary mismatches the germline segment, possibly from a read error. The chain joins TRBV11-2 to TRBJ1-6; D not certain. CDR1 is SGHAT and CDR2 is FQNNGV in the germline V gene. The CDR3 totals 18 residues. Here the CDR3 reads CASSLGRRTGMVHSPLHF. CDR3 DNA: TGTGCCAGCAGTTTAGGTAGAAGGACTGGGATGGTGCATTCACCCCTCCACTTT.

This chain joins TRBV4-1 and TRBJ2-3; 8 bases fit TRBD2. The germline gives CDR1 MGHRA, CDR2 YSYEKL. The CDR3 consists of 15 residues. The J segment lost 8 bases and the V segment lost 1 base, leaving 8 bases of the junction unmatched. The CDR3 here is CASSQAGGLFGTQYF. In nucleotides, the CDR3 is TGCGCCAGCAGCCAAGCGGGGGGGCTTTTTGGTACGCAGTATTTT.

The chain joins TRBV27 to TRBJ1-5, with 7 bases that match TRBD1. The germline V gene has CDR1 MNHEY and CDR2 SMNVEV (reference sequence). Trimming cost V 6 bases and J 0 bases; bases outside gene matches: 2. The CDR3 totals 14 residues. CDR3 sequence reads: CASSSGGSNQPQHF. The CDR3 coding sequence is TGTGCCAGCAGCTCAGGGGGTAGCAATCAGCCCCAGCATTTT.

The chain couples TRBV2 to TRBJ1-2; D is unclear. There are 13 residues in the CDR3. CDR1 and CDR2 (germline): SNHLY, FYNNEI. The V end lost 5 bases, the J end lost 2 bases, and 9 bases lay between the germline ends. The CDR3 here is CASSLTRNYGYTF. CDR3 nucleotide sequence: TGTGCCAGCAGTTTGACGAGGAACTATGGCTACACCTTC.

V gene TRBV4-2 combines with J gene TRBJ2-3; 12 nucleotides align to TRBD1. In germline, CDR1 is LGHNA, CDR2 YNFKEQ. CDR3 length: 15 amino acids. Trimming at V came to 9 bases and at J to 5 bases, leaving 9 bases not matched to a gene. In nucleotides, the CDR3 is TGTGCCAGTTCCGGGACAGGGGGCAATGAAGATACGCAGTATTTT. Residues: CASSGTGGNEDTQYF.

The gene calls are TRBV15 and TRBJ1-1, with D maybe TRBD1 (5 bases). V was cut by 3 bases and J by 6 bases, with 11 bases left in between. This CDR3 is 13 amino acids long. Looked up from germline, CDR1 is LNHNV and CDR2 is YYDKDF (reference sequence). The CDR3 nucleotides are TGTGCCACCAGCAGCGACAGAGGAGCTGAAGCTTTCTTT. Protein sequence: CATSSDRGAEAFF.

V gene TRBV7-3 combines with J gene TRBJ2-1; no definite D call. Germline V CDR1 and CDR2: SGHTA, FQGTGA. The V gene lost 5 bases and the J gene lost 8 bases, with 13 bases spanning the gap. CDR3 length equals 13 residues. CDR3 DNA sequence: TGTGCCAGCAGCCCACTCGGCGGCGATGAGCAGTTCTTC. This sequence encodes CASSPLGGDEQFF.

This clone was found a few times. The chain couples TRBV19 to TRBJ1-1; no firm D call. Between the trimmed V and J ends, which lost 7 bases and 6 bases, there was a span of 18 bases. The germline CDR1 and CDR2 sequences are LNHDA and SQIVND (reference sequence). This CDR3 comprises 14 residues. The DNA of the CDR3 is TGTGCCAGTACCCCGACGTCTGGTGGAGCTGAAGCTTTCTTT. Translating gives CASTPTSGGAEAFF.

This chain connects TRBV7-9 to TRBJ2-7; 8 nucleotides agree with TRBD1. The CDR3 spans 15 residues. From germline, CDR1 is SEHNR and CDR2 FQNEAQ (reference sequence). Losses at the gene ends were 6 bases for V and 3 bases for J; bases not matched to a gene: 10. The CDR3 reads CASSPTGGRNYEQYF. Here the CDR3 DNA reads TGTGCCAGCAGTCCAACAGGGGGAAGAAACTACGAGCAGTACTTC.

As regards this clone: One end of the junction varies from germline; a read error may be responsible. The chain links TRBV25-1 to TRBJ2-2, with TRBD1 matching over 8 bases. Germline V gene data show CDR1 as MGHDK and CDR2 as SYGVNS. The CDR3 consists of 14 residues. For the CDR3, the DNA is TGTGTCAGCCAGGGGGCTACTAACACCGGGGAGCTGTTTTTT. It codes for CVSQGATNTGELFF.

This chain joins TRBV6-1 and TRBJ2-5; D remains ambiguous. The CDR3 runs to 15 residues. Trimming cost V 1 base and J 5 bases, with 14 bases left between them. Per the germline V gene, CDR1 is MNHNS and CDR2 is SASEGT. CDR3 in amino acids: CASSEGVVHSETQYF. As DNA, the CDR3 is TGTGCCAGCAGTGAAGGAGTGGTCCACTCGGAGACCCAGTACTTC.

CDR3 in DNA: TGTGCCAGCAGCTTAGAGATTGTCGGCGGGCCTGAAGAGACCCAGTACTTC. It translates to CASSLEIVGGPEETQYF. The chain links TRBV7-2 to TRBJ2-5, with D possibly TRBD2 on 5 matching bases. Germline assignment: CDR1 SGHTA and CDR2 FQGNSA. The CDR3 runs to 17 residues. V lost 1 base, J lost 3 bases, and 18 bases lay in between. The whole variable domain, remainder taken from reference TRBV7-2 and TRBJ2-5, is GAGVSQSPSNKVTEKGKDVELRCDPISGHTALYWYRQSLGQGLEFLIYFQGNSAPDKSGLPSDRFSAERTGGSVSTLTIQRTQQEDSAVYLCASSLEIVGGPEETQYFGPGTRLLVL.

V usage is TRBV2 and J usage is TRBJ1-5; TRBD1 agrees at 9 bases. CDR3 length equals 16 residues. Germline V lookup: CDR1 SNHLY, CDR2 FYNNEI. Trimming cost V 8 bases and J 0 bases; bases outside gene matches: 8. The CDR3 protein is CASGTDRGYSNQPQHF. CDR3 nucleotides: TGTGCCAGCGGGACTGACAGGGGGTATAGCAATCAGCCCCAGCATTTT.

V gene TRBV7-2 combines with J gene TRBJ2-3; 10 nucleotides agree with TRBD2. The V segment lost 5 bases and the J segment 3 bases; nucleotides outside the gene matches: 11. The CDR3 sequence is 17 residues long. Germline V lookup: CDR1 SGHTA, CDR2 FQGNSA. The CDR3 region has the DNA TGTGCCAGCAGCGTCCTACCTAGCGGGAGCCAGACAGATACGCAGTATTTT. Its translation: CASSVLPSGSQTDTQYF.

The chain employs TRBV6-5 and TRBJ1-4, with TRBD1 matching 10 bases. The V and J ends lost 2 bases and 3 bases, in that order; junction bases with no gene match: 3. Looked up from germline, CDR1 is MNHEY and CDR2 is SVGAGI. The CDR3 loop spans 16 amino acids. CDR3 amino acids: CASSYAGQGANEKLFF. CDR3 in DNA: TGTGCCAGCAGTTACGCAGGACAGGGGGCTAATGAAAAACTGTTTTTT.